This T cell receptor (beta chain) was identified in a study of human T cells and chemical hapten exposure. General observations from the study: The study found that DPC sensitization did not change TCRs above 1 in 1000 frequency. Donors, who had alopecia, may show an immune response that differs from healthy people's.

Only a few counts were recorded for this clonotype. The antigen remains unidentified. V gave up 6 bases and J gave up 4 bases, with 14 bases separating them. This CDR3 comprises 14 residues. In germline, CDR1 is MNHEY, CDR2 SVGAGI. Within the library, unique molecular identifiers were attached to each individual cDNA molecule. TCRdb reprocessed the RACE reads with MiXCR, giving one entry per CDR3 protein. The table has roughly 380,000 distinct CDR3 sequences, more than 4.5% seen once. Noted time point: pre-sensitization, week 0. Specified treatment: therapeutic diphenylcyclopropenone sensitization with weekly scalp DPC. Ahead of each patch test application, blood was drawn.

The clonotype originates from a woman between 45 and 65 years old with alopecia areata. Some clones in this sample may be carry-over from other donors' samples. Specimen: whole blood, collected in connection with sensitization to the hapten diphenylcyclopropenone (DPC). This chain joins TRBV6-5 and TRBJ2-3; D possibly corresponds to TRBD1 (6 bases). CDR3 nucleotides: TGTGCCAGCAGGGTACCTACAGGGCCAGATACGCAGTATTTT. Translated, it gives CASRVPTGPDTQYF.